These 5 T cell receptor beta chains originate from one sample sequenced in a study of OX40 agonist ivuxolimab in advanced cancers. TCRdb's copy holds only in-frame clones and misses some; the assay was immunoSEQ multiplex PCR. The repertoire includes around 60,000 clones, around 90% of them detected once, and around 2% sits in the top ten. The source material was CD4+ or CD8+ T cells sorted from blood, sampled in a trial of the OX40 agonist ivuxolimab. These receptors came from an adult with an advanced solid tumor such as melanoma, head and neck, liver or kidney cancer.

The chain recombines TRBV11-2 with TRBJ1-3; D unclear. V was pared by 3 bases and J by 2 bases, with 8 bases between. Germline V lookup: CDR1 SGHAT, CDR2 FQNNGV. This CDR3 has 14 amino acids. DNA of the CDR3: TGTGCCAGCAGCTTGGGAACCGCTGGAAACACCATATATTTT. Encoded protein: CASSLGTAGNTIYF.

The chain joins TRBV30 to TRBJ1-1, with D unclear. Germline CDR1 is GTSNPN and CDR2 is SVGIG (reference sequence). CDR3 length equals 14 residues. V was clipped by 0 bases and J by 5 bases, with 13 bases between them. The CDR3 DNA sequence: TGTGCCTGGAGTGTAGGCGGGGATGGAACTGAAGCTTTCTTT. It specifies CAWSVGGDGTEAFF.

V is TRBV6-1 and J is TRBJ1-1, with D maybe TRBD1 (6 bases). The CDR3 consists of 15 residues. CDR1 MNHNS and CDR2 SASEGT come from the germline V gene. Trimming shortened V by 2 bases and J by 4 bases, and 14 bases separated the two germline ends. CDR3 bases: TGTGCCAGCAGTGAACAGGGGCGGGGTAGCACTGAAGCTTTCTTT. Protein: CASSEQGRGSTEAFF.

This sequence joins TRBV29-1 and TRBJ2-3, with D perhaps TRBD1 (6 bases). V was clipped by 4 bases and J by 1 base, with 6 bases between them. Looked up from germline, CDR1 is SQVTM and CDR2 is ANQGSEA. CDR3 size: 12 residues. The CDR3 region is CSVGQGTDTQYF. CDR3 coding DNA: TGCAGCGTTGGACAGGGCACAGATACGCAGTATTTT.

The rearrangement joins TRBV21-1 to TRBJ2-7; TRBD1 reflects the table's D call only, with no check against the DNA. TRBV21-1 is classified as a pseudogene. CDR3 length equals 16 residues. CDR3: CASSTPRDRVTYEQYF. DNA of the CDR3: TGTGCCAGCAGCACCCCCCGGGACAGGGTGACCTACGAGCAGTACTTC.